Described below is a single T cell receptor (beta chain) sequence and its context. Its antigen is still unknown. No much larger clonotype is one base removed from it; base qualities were not supplied. This entry comes from a study of T cells in localized non-small cell lung cancer (dated by TCRdb to 2019 to 2021). Broadly, across the study: The study analyzed T cell repertoires of a few hundred early-stage NSCLC patients, comparing tumors and uninvolved tumor-adjacent lungs. The cohort comprised under 250 treatment-naïve NSCLC patients with resected, localized lung tumors. Of the NSCLC patients, about 130 were male and around 99 were female, and the mean age was approximately 64 years. Results and caveats for the whole study, not just this receptor: A median of around 57 of the top 100 tumor clones turned up in the paired uninvolved adjacent lung, and approximately 30 of those clones also ranked among the top 100 of that same adjacent lung. Higher T cell density in blood was associated with longer overall survival, whereas higher clonality in adjacent lung was associated with shorter survival. Because multi-region tumor sequencing was not performed, intratumor heterogeneity could not be ruled out. Because of the exploratory design, TCR variables were selected using unadjusted p-values without false-discovery rate correction. Uninvolved tumor-adjacent lung showed the highest T cell clonality, higher than tumor, which suggests more focused antigenic responses in the uninvolved tumor-adjacent lung.

At diagnosis, peripheral blood, uninvolved tumor-adjacent lung and tumor were collected and stored as a combination of fresh-frozen and FFPE material. From a lookup of the germline V gene, CDR1 and CDR2 are KGHSH and LQKENI. Spanning cysteine to phenylalanine, the CDR3 consists of 13 amino acids. Solely the CDR3 DNA is kept, with 39 bases framed from the first base. V loses 3 bases, J loses 0 bases, and the germline ends lie 5 bases apart. The immunoSEQ Assay was used to sequence TCR beta CDR3 regions from DNA. The authors' pipeline ran thus. To compute T cell density, TCR beta template counts were normalized to usable DNA, which was estimated by amplifying housekeeping genes. Richness was estimated with the preseqR package, extrapolating to 400,000 templates for PBMC samples and 120,000 templates for tissue samples. Clonality was defined by subtracting Pielou's evenness from one. Tissue-enriched TCRs were identified by differential abundance testing using productive amino-acid clonotypes, minimum total count 5 and alpha 0.1. Repertoire overlap between compartments was quantified with the Jaccard Index and Morisita Overlap Index. GLIPH grouped TCR beta CDR3s together with public tetramer-defined viral CDR3s, and a viral motif had to include at least three viral sequences and also show V-gene enrichment. Not all clones reach the TCRdb copy of this immuneACCESS table, which keeps in-frame sequences only. Checked studies attribute under half of the gap to unresolved V genes and leave the rest unexplained. The V and J calls and clone size are taken from that table; D and trimming were inferred from the DNA. Recorded for this sample are around 12,000 clones; about 28% of them occurred a single time. The ten biggest clones cover roughly 6.8% of the sample.

The TCR sequence derives from a female donor over 55 with stage I lung adenocarcinoma. Specimen: lung tumor tissue, collected before any cancer treatment. The chain was built from TRBV18 and TRBJ1-1; the D gene is unclear. DNA sequence: TGTGCCAGCTCACCTGACCTGAACACTGAAGCTTTCTTT. This sequence encodes CASSPDLNTEAFF.